The T cell receptor beta chain under discussion was sequenced for a study of T cell responses to AZD1222 COVID-19 vaccine. This clone was picked up one time. Its antigen is unknown. Measured with immunoSEQ multiplex PCR; TCRdb has only the in-frame clones, and not every one. The sample holds over 100,000 clones, roughly 87% seen once. The study's findings and limits: Increased Spike-specific TCR breadth and depth were observed after two AZD1222 doses. Donor demographics were predominantly white British with a female majority; clonal diversity may be underestimated.

This CDR3 contains 17 residues. Between the trimmed V and J ends, which lost 5 bases and 1 base, there was a span of 17 bases. Germline V lookup: CDR1 MNHEY, CDR2 SVGEGT. The sample in question was peripheral blood, obtained on day 0 of AZD1222 vaccination. V and J are TRBV6-2 or TRBV6-3 and TRBJ2-2; D not resolved. The TCR sequence derives from an adult in good health. The CDR3 region has the DNA TGTGCCAGCAGTACCCGTTCCTTGGGGATGAACACCGGGGAGCTGTTTTTT. It translates to CASSTRSLGMNTGELFF.